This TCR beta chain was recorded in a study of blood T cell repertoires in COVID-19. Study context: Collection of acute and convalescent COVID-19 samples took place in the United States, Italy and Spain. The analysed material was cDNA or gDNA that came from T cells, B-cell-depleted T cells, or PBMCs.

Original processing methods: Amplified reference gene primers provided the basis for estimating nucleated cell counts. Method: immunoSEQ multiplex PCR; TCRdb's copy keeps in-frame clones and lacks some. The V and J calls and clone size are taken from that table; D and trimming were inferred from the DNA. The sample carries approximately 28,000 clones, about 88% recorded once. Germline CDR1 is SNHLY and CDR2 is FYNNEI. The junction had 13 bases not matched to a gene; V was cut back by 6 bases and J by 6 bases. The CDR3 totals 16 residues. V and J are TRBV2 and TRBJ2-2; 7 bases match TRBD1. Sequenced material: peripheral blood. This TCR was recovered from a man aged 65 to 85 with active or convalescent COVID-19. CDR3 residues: CASSLARTGTPGELFF. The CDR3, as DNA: TGTGCCAGCAGCCTTGCCAGGACAGGTACCCCCGGGGAGCTGTTTTTT.